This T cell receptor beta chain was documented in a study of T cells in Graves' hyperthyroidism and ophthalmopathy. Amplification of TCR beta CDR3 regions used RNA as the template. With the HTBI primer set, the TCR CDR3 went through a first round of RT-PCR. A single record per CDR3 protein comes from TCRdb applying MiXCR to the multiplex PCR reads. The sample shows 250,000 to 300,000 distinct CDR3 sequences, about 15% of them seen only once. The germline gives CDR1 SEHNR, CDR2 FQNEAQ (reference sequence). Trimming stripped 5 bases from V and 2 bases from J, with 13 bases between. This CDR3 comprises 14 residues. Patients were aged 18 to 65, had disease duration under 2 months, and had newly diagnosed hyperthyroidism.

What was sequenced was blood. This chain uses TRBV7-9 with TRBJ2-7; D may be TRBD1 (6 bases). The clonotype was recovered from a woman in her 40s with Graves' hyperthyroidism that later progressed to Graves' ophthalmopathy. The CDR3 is CASSARDITYEQYF. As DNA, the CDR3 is TGTGCCAGCAGCGCGAGGGACATCACCTACGAGCAGTACTTC.